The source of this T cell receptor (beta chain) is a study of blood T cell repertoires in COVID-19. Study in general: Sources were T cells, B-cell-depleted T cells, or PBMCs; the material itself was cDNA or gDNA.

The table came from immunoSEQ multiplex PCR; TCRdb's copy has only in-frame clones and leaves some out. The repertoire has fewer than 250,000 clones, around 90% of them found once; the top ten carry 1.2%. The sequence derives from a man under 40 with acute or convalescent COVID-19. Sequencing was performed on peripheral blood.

The CDR3 is CASRPGASSTDTQYF. CDR3 DNA: TGTGCCAGCAGGCCAGGGGCGTCTAGCACAGATACGCAGTATTTT. The J gene is TRBJ2-3, the V gene TRBV7-3; TRBD1 is a possible D gene (6 bases). The V end lost 6 bases, the J end lost 0 bases, and 13 bases lay between the germline ends. The CDR3 runs 15 residues. From germline, CDR1 is SGHTA and CDR2 FQGTGA.